A selection of T cell receptor beta chains follows, all from one sample in a study of blood T cells in healthy people across ages. TCRdb re-analysed the 5' RACE reads in MiXCR, keeping a single row per CDR3 protein. The sample holds hundreds of thousands of distinct CDR3 sequences, around 24% seen once. The same sample was also studied in work on T cells of mothers and their children.

The source material was blood. These receptors came from a boy under 18 in good health. CDR3s include the opening cysteine and the closing phenylalanine or tryptophan. D genes are given only for firm matches. Clone size is not always given. Where it is, it says once, few, many or a class for expanded clones.

v_call	j_call	clone_size	d_call	cdr3_aa	cdr3_nt
TRBV20-1	TRBJ2-1	.	TRBD2	CSASRAGAYNEQFF	TGCAGTGCTAGTCGAGCGGGGGCCTACAATGAGCAGTTCTTC
TRBV7-2	TRBJ1-1	few	.	CASSSLVHPFTEAFF	TGTGCCAGCAGCTCCCTCGTACACCCTTTCACTGAAGCTTTCTTT
TRBV5-6	TRBJ2-3	.	TRBD1	CASSGDRGRLGDTDTQYF	TGTGCCAGCAGCGGTGACAGGGGACGTCTGGGAGACACAGATACGCAGTATTTT
TRBV29-1	TRBJ2-5	many	.	CSVEGGTGEVGETQYF	TGCAGCGTTGAAGGGGGTACAGGGGAGGTCGGTGAGACCCAGTACTTC
TRBV27	TRBJ1-2	few	.	CASSYGGTGYTF	TGTGCCAGCAGTTATGGGGGCACTGGCTATACCTTC
TRBV6-2/TRBV6-3	TRBJ2-3	few	TRBD2	CAGSYGRAGVPDTQYF	TGTGCCGGCAGTTACGGCCGAGCGGGAGTTCCAGATACGCAGTATTTT
TRBV19	TRBJ2-5	.	.	CASSPWDGETQYF	TGTGCCAGTAGTCCATGGGACGGAGAGACCCAGTACTTC
TRBV18	TRBJ2-3	once	.	CASSPQRDGSTDTQYF	TGTGCCAGCTCACCACAACGAGACGGGTCCACAGATACGCAGTATTTT
TRBV30	TRBJ2-7	few	.	CAWARGQGFYEQYF	TGTGCCTGGGCCCGGGGGCAGGGTTTCTACGAGCAGTACTTC
TRBV28	TRBJ2-1	few	.	CASHQGQGQFF	TGTGCCAGCCACCAGGGGCAGGGGCAGTTCTTC
TRBV7-2	TRBJ2-3	.	TRBD2	CASSSSGGWYNTDTQYF	TGTGCCAGCAGCTCCAGCGGGGGTTGGTATAACACAGATACGCAGTATTTT
TRBV12-3/TRBV12-4	TRBJ2-3	few	.	CASSWKRVREPEQYF	TGTGCCAGCAGTTGGAAGCGGGTCCGGGAACCAGAGCAGTATTTT
TRBV7-2	TRBJ1-5	.	TRBD1	CASSLEQGRDQPQHF	TGTGCCAGCAGCTTAGAACAGGGGCGGGATCAGCCCCAGCATTTT
TRBV6-2/TRBV6-3	TRBJ2-5	few	TRBD1	CASSYSGQGVQTQYF	TGTGCCAGCAGTTATTCGGGACAGGGGGTTCAGACCCAGTACTTC
TRBV6-5	TRBJ1-1	.	.	CASSYLPVRDIMNTEAFF	TGTGCCAGCAGTTACTTACCGGTTAGAGATATCATGAACACTGAAGCTTTCTTT
TRBV4-1	TRBJ1-5	.	.	CASSQYPRNNQPQHF	TGCGCCAGCAGCCAGTACCCCAGGAACAATCAGCCCCAGCATTTT
TRBV27	TRBJ2-5	few	TRBD2	CASSLFGLAGGIETQYF	TGTGCCAGCAGTTTATTCGGCCTAGCGGGAGGGATAGAGACCCAGTACTTC
TRBV12-3/TRBV12-4	TRBJ2-7	many	.	CASSLSGEQYF	TGTGCCAGCAGTCTGTCCGGGGAGCAGTACTTC
TRBV12-3/TRBV12-4	TRBJ2-7	.	.	CASSLGPEEDEQYF	TGTGCCAGCAGTTTGGGTCCGGAGGAGGACGAGCAGTACTTC
TRBV6-4	TRBJ2-1	many	.	CASSDLQGGPNEQFF	TGTGCCAGCAGTGACCTACAGGGAGGCCCCAATGAGCAGTTCTTC
TRBV5-1	TRBJ2-5	.	.	CASSLGQAPETQYF	TGCGCCAGCAGCTTGGGCCAAGCCCCGGAGACCCAGTACTTC
TRBV9	TRBJ2-7	few	.	CASSVESGNYEQYF	TGTGCCAGCAGCGTAGAGTCCGGAAACTACGAGCAGTACTTC
TRBV28	TRBJ2-2	few	TRBD1	CASSYADRGGTGELFF	TGTGCCAGCAGTTACGCCGACAGGGGAGGCACCGGGGAGCTGTTTTTT
TRBV6-5	TRBJ2-7	.	.	CASSYEGGGPYEQYF	TGTGCCAGCAGTTACGAGGGTGGGGGGCCTTACGAGCAGTACTTC
TRBV7-2	TRBJ2-5	few	.	CASSWGVAPETQYF	TGTGCCAGCAGCTGGGGGGTGGCCCCAGAGACCCAGTACTTC
TRBV6-6	TRBJ2-1	.	TRBD2	CASSRGGSENNEQFF	TGTGCCAGCAGTCGGGGCGGGAGCGAGAACAATGAGCAGTTCTTC
TRBV28	TRBJ2-1	few	.	CASSRASTHGQFF	TGTGCCAGCAGTCGAGCTAGCACCCATGGGCAGTTCTTC
TRBV29-1	TRBJ1-2	few	TRBD1	CSVAEDRDGYTF	TGCAGCGTTGCGGAGGACAGGGATGGCTACACCTTC
TRBV6-1	TRBJ2-7	once	.	CASSEVVDEQYF	TGTGCCAGCAGTGAGGTGGTTGACGAGCAGTACTTC
TRBV7-2	TRBJ1-4	.	.	CASSLALRSTNEKLFF	TGTGCCAGCAGCTTAGCCCTCAGATCAACTAATGAAAAACTGTTTTTT
TRBV20-1	TRBJ1-5	.	.	CSAEDRVNQPQHF	TGCAGTGCTGAGGACCGTGTGAATCAGCCCCAGCATTTT
TRBV20-1	TRBJ2-1	few	TRBD1	CSANRGDNEQFF	TGCAGTGCTAACAGGGGGGACAATGAGCAGTTCTTC
TRBV7-2	TRBJ2-3	.	.	CASSFKGGGTDTQYF	TGTGCCAGCAGCTTTAAGGGGGGGGGCACAGATACGCAGTATTTT
TRBV27	TRBJ2-1	.	TRBD2	CASSYTSGREVKSEQFF	TGTGCCAGCAGTTATACCTCTGGGAGGGAGGTAAAAAGTGAGCAGTTCTTC
TRBV20-1	TRBJ2-1	few	.	CSARDGSTYNEQFF	TGCAGTGCTAGAGATGGTAGTACCTACAATGAGCAGTTCTTC
TRBV14	TRBJ2-7	few	TRBD2	CASSQGGLAEYEQYF	TGTGCCAGCAGCCAAGGAGGACTAGCGGAATACGAGCAGTACTTC
TRBV7-2	TRBJ1-1	.	.	CASSYYDRLNTEAFF	TGTGCCAGCAGCTACTACGACAGGCTGAACACTGAAGCTTTCTTT
TRBV5-6	TRBJ1-1	few	.	CASSLERVGTEAFF	TGTGCCAGCAGCTTGGAGAGGGTAGGCACTGAAGCTTTCTTT
TRBV11-1	TRBJ2-7	.	TRBD1	CASSSRQGYEQYF	TGTGCCAGCAGCTCCAGACAGGGCTACGAGCAGTACTTC
TRBV12-3/TRBV12-4	TRBJ2-3	.	.	CASRPGTDTQYF	TGTGCCAGCAGACCGGGCACAGATACGCAGTATTTT
TRBV10-3	TRBJ2-3	.	TRBD2	CAISESDPAGGPIDTQYF	TGTGCCATCAGTGAGTCAGACCCAGCGGGGGGGCCTATAGATACGCAGTATTTT
TRBV4-3	TRBJ2-5	.	.	CASSQDSGVETQYF	TGCGCCAGCAGCCAAGATTCTGGCGTAGAGACCCAGTACTTC
TRBV7-2	TRBJ2-1	few	.	CASSLAVREQFF	TGTGCCAGCAGCTTAGCGGTCCGTGAGCAGTTCTTC
TRBV7-6	TRBJ2-3	.	.	CASSAGLRGTDTQYF	TGTGCCAGCAGCGCCGGGCTGAGAGGCACAGATACGCAGTATTTT
TRBV5-1	TRBJ2-7	few	TRBD2	CASSLGDRGTSGSSYEQYF	TGCGCCAGCAGCTTGGGGGACAGAGGCACTAGCGGGAGCTCCTACGAGCAGTACTTC
TRBV6-2/TRBV6-3	TRBJ1-5	few	.	CASSYNRNQPQHF	TGTGCCAGCAGTTACAACCGAAATCAGCCCCAGCATTTT
TRBV9	TRBJ1-2	few	.	CASSLSRGRSYPCYGYTF	TGTGCCAGCAGCCTAAGTCGGGGCCGCTCTTATCCTTGCTATGGCTACACCTTC
TRBV28	TRBJ2-5	.	TRBD1	CASSFSTGSLWKTQYF	TGTGCCAGCAGTTTTTCGACAGGGAGTTTGTGGAAGACCCAGTACTTC
TRBV29-1	TRBJ1-2	.	.	CSVGDGDYGYTF	TGCAGCGTTGGAGACGGCGACTATGGCTACACCTTC
TRBV28	TRBJ2-3	few	.	CASSYRQEKDTQYF	TGTGCCAGCAGTTATCGACAGGAGAAGGATACGCAGTATTTT
TRBV5-1	TRBJ2-3	.	.	CASSSRQSATDTQYF	TGCGCCAGCAGTAGCAGGCAGAGTGCCACAGATACGCAGTATTTT
TRBV5-5	TRBJ1-1	.	.	CASSLIVDTEAFF	TGTGCCAGCAGCTTAATAGTGGACACTGAAGCTTTCTTT
TRBV5-5	TRBJ2-5	few	.	CASSLGPLGETQYF	TGTGCCAGCAGCTTGGGTCCCCTCGGGGAGACCCAGTACTTC
TRBV20-1	TRBJ2-1	few	.	CSASIGGDYNEQFF	TGCAGTGCTAGCATAGGCGGGGACTACAATGAGCAGTTCTTC
TRBV5-1	TRBJ1-6	.	.	CASSLSRQWDHF	TGCGCCAGCAGCTTAAGCCGACAGTGGGACCACTTT